These 6 T cell receptor beta chains originate from one sample sequenced in a study of chemoradiotherapy in HPV16-positive cancers. Assay: immunoSEQ multiplex PCR; the TCRdb copy retains only in-frame clones and omits some. The profile shows 9,500 to 11,000 clones, roughly 72% of them singletons. Sampling took place from a patient who underwent chemoradiotherapy. The receptors derive from a human donor with HPV-associated anogenital cancer.

The gene calls are TRBV5-4 and TRBJ2-3; no reliable D call. Trimming removed 4 bases from V and 0 bases from J, with 6 bases in between. The length of the CDR3 is 13 residues. Germline lookup yields CDR1 SGHNT and CDR2 YYREEE (reference sequence). The CDR3, as DNA: TGTGCCAGCAGCCCTCCTAGCACAGATACGCAGTATTTT. Translating it yields CASSPPSTDTQYF.

This chain links TRBV11-3 with TRBJ2-5; D assignment may be TRBD1 or TRBD2 (5 bases each). V lost 7 bases, J lost 5 bases, and 26 bases lay in between. The CDR3 length is 17 residues. Germline-derived CDR1 and CDR2 are SGHNT and YENEEA. The CDR3 region is CASTLGGPRGVRETQYF. The CDR3 DNA follows: TGTGCCAGCACCCTAGGCGGTCCCAGAGGGGTTCGGGAGACCCAGTACTTC.

This rearrangement joins TRBV15 to TRBJ2-5, with TRBD1 as a possible D gene (6 bases). The length of the CDR3 is 17 residues. V dropped 0 bases and J dropped 1 base, with 15 bases sitting between them. From germline, CDR1 is LNHNV and CDR2 YYDKDF (reference sequence). The CDR3 bases are TGTGCCACCAGCAGAGAAACCTGGGGGCCGGGCCAAGAGACCCAGTACTTC. This sequence encodes CATSRETWGPGQETQYF.

The CDR3 nucleotides read TGTGCCAGCATCCCCGGGGACAGCTATGGCTACACCTTC. Translated: CASIPGDSYGYTF. The J gene is TRBJ1-2, the V gene TRBV2, with TRBD1 identical over 7 bases. Germline CDR1 SNHLY, CDR2 FYNNEI. J was trimmed by 4 bases and V by 7 bases; bases with no gene match: 6. The CDR3 covers 13 residues. Combining the CDR3 with reference TRBV2 and TRBJ1-2 gives the whole variable domain EPEVTQTPSHQVTQMGQEVILRCVPISNHLYFYWYRQILGQKVEFLVSFYNNEISEKSEIFDDQFSVERPDGSNFTLKIRSTKLEDSAMYFCASIPGDSYGYTFGSGTRLTVV.

This rearrangement joins TRBV5-4 to TRBJ2-2; D might be TRBD2 (5 bases). CDR1 SGHNT and CDR2 YYREEE come from the germline V gene (reference sequence). The CDR3 loop spans 15 amino acids. Trimming removed 3 bases at V and 5 bases at J, with 14 bases between. In DNA form, the CDR3 reads TGTGCCAGCAGCTCCTCCCAGACGGGAACCGGGGAGCTGTTTTTT. Protein: CASSSSQTGTGELFF.

This chain connects TRBV4-3 to TRBJ2-7; 7 bases map to TRBD2. The V and J ends lost 0 bases and 7 bases, in that order; junction bases with no gene match: 21. CDR1 is LGHNA and CDR2 is YSLEER in the germline V gene. CDR3 length: 19 amino acids. CDR3: CASSQDRGLSGAPVLEQYF. Written as DNA, the CDR3 is TGCGCCAGCAGCCAAGATCGGGGTTTGAGCGGGGCCCCGGTGTTAGAGCAGTACTTC.